This T cell receptor beta chain stems from a study of blood T cells in healthy people across ages. Extraction of total RNA produced a minimum of 5.5 micrograms from each sample. Germline V gene data show CDR1 as SGHRS and CDR2 as YFSETQ. This CDR3 has 15 amino acids. V was cut by 2 bases and J by 8 bases, with 18 bases left in between. The second PCR ran about 6 to 11 cycles with a sample-barcoded 5' primer and J-beta primers. TCRdb reprocessed the 5' RACE reads with MiXCR, giving one entry per CDR3 protein. The repertoire holds 720,000 or so distinct CDR3 sequences, with around 43% as singletons. In this sample, this clonotype turned up a few times.

The receptor was derived from a man aged 80 or over in good health. The sample taken for sequencing was blood. The rearrangement links TRBV5-1 to TRBJ2-3; possible D gene TRBD2, 6 bases. The CDR3 bases are TGCGCCAGCAGCTTAGGGCGGGGCGGCCGTGGTACGCAGTATTTT. As protein: CASSLGRGGRGTQYF.